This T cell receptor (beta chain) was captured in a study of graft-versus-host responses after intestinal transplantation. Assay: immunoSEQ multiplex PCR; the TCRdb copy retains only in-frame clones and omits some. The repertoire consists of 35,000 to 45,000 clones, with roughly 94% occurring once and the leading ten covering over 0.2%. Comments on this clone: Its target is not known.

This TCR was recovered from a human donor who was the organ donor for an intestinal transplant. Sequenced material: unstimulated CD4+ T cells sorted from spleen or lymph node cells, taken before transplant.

CDR3 nucleotide sequence: TGTGCCAGCAGTTTTGCGGGACATATCTCTGGAAACACCATATATTTT. The encoded protein is CASSFAGHISGNTIYF. The chain uses TRBV28 and TRBJ1-3; possible D gene TRBD1, 6 bases. From germline, CDR1 is MDHEN and CDR2 SYDVKM. The CDR3 sequence is 16 residues long. Trimming shortened V by 3 bases and J by 0 bases, and 12 bases separated the two germline ends.